This TCR beta chain was identified during a study of control samples from healthy donors and cancer patients. Sequenced by immunoSEQ multiplex PCR; TCRdb stores in-frame clones only, minus some. The table lists 130,000 or so clones, 87% of them singletons. The germline V gene has CDR1 MNHEY and CDR2 SVGAGI. CDR3 length: 15 residues. Trimming shortened V by 5 bases and J by 5 bases, and 18 bases separated the two germline ends. The sample comprised blood. The clonotype comes from a man aged 25 to 45 in good health. The chain recombines TRBV6-5 with TRBJ1-1; possible D gene TRBD1, 6 bases. CDR3 sequence (DNA): TGTGCCAGCAGTCTGGGACATGGGGGTAGGACTGAAGCTTTCTTT. Amino acids: CASSLGHGGRTEAFF.